These 31 T cell receptor beta chains were sequenced from one sample in a study of blood T cell repertoires in COVID-19. The protocol was immunoSEQ multiplex PCR, while the TCRdb copy is restricted to in-frame clones and leaves out a portion. The table records 250,000 or so clones, over 75% of them present only once. The sequenced sample consisted of peripheral blood. These receptors all stem from a man in his thirties or forties who had recovered from COVID-19.

The chain uses TRBV3-1 (or the pseudogene TRBV3-2) and TRBJ2-1, with D perhaps TRBD1 (6 bases). CDR1 and CDR2 from the germline V gene are LGHDT and YNNKEL (reference sequence). Trimming took off 3 bases at V and 6 bases at J, with 18 bases between the two ends. The CDR3 is 16 residues long. CDR3 nucleotides: TGTGCCAGCAGCCAGTTCTCAGGGGTCACCCGCAATGAGCAGTTCTTC. Amino acid sequence: CASSQFSGVTRNEQFF.

J is TRBJ2-7 and V is TRBV7-4; 7 bases line up with TRBD1. The CDR3 runs 15 residues. Germline CDR1 reads SGHVT; CDR2 reads SQSDAQ. The ends lost 0 bases at V and 6 bases at J; junction bases unmatched: 8. The CDR3 region is CASSLAGQVIFEQYF. Here the CDR3 DNA reads TGTGCCAGCAGCTTAGCAGGACAGGTAATTTTCGAGCAGTACTTC.

The chain has TRBV12-3 or TRBV12-4 and TRBJ1-4, with a tentative D call TRBD1 (5 bases). The CDR3 sequence is 13 residues long. The germline V and J ends were trimmed by 7 bases and 3 bases, with 9 bases remaining between them. The CDR3 sequence is CASNRGANEKLFF. The CDR3 nucleotides read TGTGCCAGCAACCGGGGGGCTAATGAAAAACTGTTTTTT.

V gene TRBV13 combines with J gene TRBJ2-5; weak D call: TRBD1 (5 bases). The CDR3 consists of 12 residues. Germline CDR1 is PRHDT and CDR2 is FYEKMQ (reference sequence). V lost 7 bases and J 4 bases, leaving 10 bases between the germline ends. CDR3 amino acids: CASTRGSETQYF. The CDR3 DNA sequence: TGTGCCAGCACAAGGGGTTCAGAGACCCAGTACTTC.

The gene calls are TRBV7-9 and TRBJ1-6; 9 nucleotides agree with TRBD1. With 5 bases clipped from V and 9 bases from J, the junction kept 5 bases outside the gene matches. This CDR3 region has 14 residues. Germline CDR1 SEHNR, CDR2 FQNEAQ (reference sequence). Here the CDR3 DNA reads TGTGCCAGCAGCCCTCCGACAGGGGGTTCACCCCTCCACTTT. Its protein product is CASSPPTGGSPLHF.

This clone was recorded a few times. The gene calls are TRBV4-1 and TRBJ1-4, with no clear D. CDR1 is MGHRA and CDR2 is YSYEKL in the germline V gene. V was cut by 1 base and J by 6 bases, with 18 bases left in between. The CDR3 runs 17 residues. The CDR3 DNA reads TGCGCCAGCAGCCAAGCCCCGGGTGGCAGTCGAGATGAAAAACTGTTTTTT. Translating gives CASSQAPGGSRDEKLFF.

A few counts support this clone. The chain carries TRBV9 and TRBJ2-7, with 8 bases lining up with TRBD2. The CDR3 extends over 15 amino acids. V was pared by 3 bases and J by 6 bases, with 11 bases of the junction left unmatched. CDR1 SGDLS and CDR2 YYNGEE come from the germline V gene. CDR3 in DNA: TGTGCCAGCAGCGCCGGAGCGGGGGCAGCATTCGAGCAGTACTTC. Its protein is CASSAGAGAAFEQYF.

The gene calls are TRBV6-1 and TRBJ1-4; D remains unclear. Germline V CDR1 and CDR2: MNHNS, SASEGT. This CDR3 is built from 15 residues. The ends were cut back, 0 bases at V and 8 bases at J, with 13 bases in the middle. CDR3 protein: CASSEAEADREKLFF. CDR3 nucleotide sequence: TGTGCCAGCAGTGAAGCGGAGGCGGACCGAGAAAAACTGTTTTTT.

This clone has just a few counts. The V and J genes are TRBV7-3 and TRBJ1-5; D is perhaps TRBD1 (6 bases). The CDR3 contains 13 residues. Germline CDR1 is SGHTA and CDR2 is FQGTGA. The V and J ends lost 3 bases and 7 bases respectively, with 10 bases between them. CDR3 sequence reads: CASSFRGGQPQHF. For the CDR3, the DNA is TGTGCCAGCAGCTTCCGGGGGGGCCAGCCCCAGCATTTT.

V and J are TRBV2 and TRBJ1-2, with 10 bases lining up with TRBD1. The germline CDR1 and CDR2 sequences are SNHLY and FYNNEI. This CDR3 region has 13 residues. Germline trimming cut 7 bases from V and 6 bases from J; bases unmatched to any gene: 5. CDR3 DNA sequence: TGTGCCAGCACCGAGACAGGGGGCGATGGCTACACCTTC. It translates to CASTETGGDGYTF.

The sample holds many counts of this clone. The chain carries TRBV3-1 (or the pseudogene TRBV3-2) and TRBJ2-2; 12 positions match TRBD2. V lost 3 bases and J lost 3; bases outside the gene matches: 8. Per germline, CDR1 LGHDT and CDR2 YNNKEL (reference sequence). The length of the CDR3 is 18 residues. CDR3 DNA: TGTGCCAGCAGCCAGACTAGCGGGGGCCGATCCCACACCGGGGAGCTGTTTTTT. Its translation: CASSQTSGGRSHTGELFF.

The V call is TRBV9, the J call TRBJ1-3, with TRBD1 identical over 8 bases. CDR1 is SGDLS and CDR2 is YYNGEE in the germline V gene. V was pared by 4 bases and J by 8 bases, with 11 bases of the junction left unmatched. This CDR3 has 15 residues. CDR3: CASSPQGAMADTIYF. CDR3 nucleotide sequence: TGTGCCAGCAGCCCGCAGGGGGCGATGGCAGACACCATATATTTT.

This clone came up once. This chain connects TRBV5-4 to TRBJ1-2, with 8 positions matching TRBD1. Germline loops: CDR1 SGHNT, CDR2 YYREEE (reference sequence). The CDR3 extends over 13 amino acids. The V and J ends lost 4 bases and 8 bases, in that order; junction bases with no gene match: 7. This CDR3 is CASSQNRGNGYTF. CDR3 coding DNA: TGTGCCAGCAGCCAAAACAGGGGGAACGGCTACACCTTC.

The chain employs TRBV7-8 and TRBJ2-1; 7 positions match TRBD1. This CDR3 region has 17 residues. J was trimmed by 2 bases and V by 6 bases; bases with no gene match: 13. Germline V lookup: CDR1 SGHVS, CDR2 FQNEAQ. DNA for the CDR3: TGTGCCAGCAGAGAGAGGGGGCGGCAGGCCACCTACAATGAGCAGTTCTTC. This encodes CASRERGRQATYNEQFF.

The chain is built from TRBV29-1 and TRBJ2-3; no clear D gene. V was shortened by 3 bases and J by 6 bases, with 16 bases between the two germline ends. CDR3 size: 14 residues. Per the germline V gene, CDR1 is SQVTM and CDR2 is ANQGSEA. CDR3 sequence: CSVEPTRLGDTQYF. CDR3 nucleotides: TGCAGCGTTGAGCCTACCCGACTTGGGGATACGCAGTATTTT.

The J gene is TRBJ2-2, the V gene TRBV4-2; TRBD2 matches 10 bases. The CDR3 contains 16 residues. Germline V gives CDR1 LGHNA, CDR2 YNFKEQ. The ends lost 1 base at V and 4 bases at J; junction bases unmatched: 3. The CDR3 sequence: CASSQGTSGGTGELFF. In nucleotides, the CDR3 is TGTGCCAGCAGCCAAGGGACTAGCGGCGGCACCGGGGAGCTGTTTTTT.

This clone has a handful of counts. The chain carries TRBV5-4 and TRBJ1-6, with TRBD1 identical over 7 bases. The trim removed 0 bases at V and 10 bases at J, leaving 7 bases unmatched. The V gene's germline CDR1 is SGHNT and CDR2 YYREEE (reference sequence). This CDR3 comprises 15 residues. The CDR3 here is CASSLDGTVLSPLHF. CDR3 DNA sequence: TGTGCCAGCAGCTTGGACGGGACAGTTTTATCACCCCTCCACTTT.

CDR3 in DNA: TGTGCCAGCAGTTTCATGGGCGGGGGGGGAGAAAAACTGTTTTTT. Its translation: CASSFMGGGGEKLFF. This sequence joins TRBV28 and TRBJ1-4; D might be TRBD1 (5 bases). This CDR3 region has 15 residues. Germline-derived CDR1 and CDR2 are MDHEN and SYDVKM. The V and J ends lost 3 bases and 8 bases respectively, with 16 bases between them.

V is TRBV5-1 and J is TRBJ2-1; the match to TRBD2 covers 10 bases. The CDR3 runs to 19 residues. The V and J ends lost 0 bases and 7 bases, in that order; junction bases with no gene match: 16. Per the germline V gene, CDR1 is SGHRS and CDR2 is YFSETQ. CDR3 in DNA: TGCGCCAGCAGCTTGGATCCTCCTATCAGCGGGGGGGCGGTGAATGAGCAGTTCTTC. Protein: CASSLDPPISGGAVNEQFF.

This CDR3 reads CASSLGGLSTDTQYF. CDR3 bases: TGCGCCAGCAGCCTCGGGGGGCTTAGCACAGATACGCAGTATTTT. The V and J genes are TRBV4-1 and TRBJ2-3; D is perhaps TRBD2 (7 bases). The CDR3 consists of 15 residues. V lost 4 bases and J 0 bases, leaving 11 bases between the germline ends. The germline gives CDR1 MGHRA, CDR2 YSYEKL.

The V and J genes are TRBV10-1 and TRBJ1-5, with 9 bases identical to TRBD1. The V and J ends lost 7 bases and 0 bases, in that order; junction bases with no gene match: 10. The CDR3 sequence is 17 residues long. Looked up from germline, CDR1 is WNHNN and CDR2 is SYGVQD (reference sequence). The CDR3 loop is CASKRDREIYSNQPQHF. The DNA for the CDR3 is TGCGCCAGCAAACGGGACAGGGAAATTTATAGCAATCAGCCCCAGCATTTT.

This chain connects TRBV6-5 to TRBJ2-5, with TRBD1 identical over 10 bases. V trimming: 4 bases; J trimming: 11 bases; junction bases outside the gene matches: 7. The length of the CDR3 is 13 residues. CDR1 is MNHEY, CDR2 SVGAGI, per germline. CDR3 coding DNA: TGTGCCAGCAGTTCCGGGACAGGGGATAGTCAGTACTTC. Amino acid sequence: CASSSGTGDSQYF.

J is TRBJ1-5 and V is TRBV24-1; D uncertain. Trimming cost V 0 bases and J 2 bases, with 19 bases left between them. Germline CDR1 reads KGHDR; CDR2 reads SFDVKD. The CDR3 has 19 residues. The CDR3 DNA reads as TGTGCCACCAGTGATTTGATACTCGTCTCCCTCGGTGGCAATCAGCCCCAGCATTTT. Amino acid sequence: CATSDLILVSLGGNQPQHF.

The J gene is TRBJ1-5, the V gene TRBV2; D is unresolved. CDR3 size: 13 residues. Trimming left V 6 bases short and J 7 bases short, with 13 bases between. CDR1 and CDR2 from the germline V gene are SNHLY and FYNNEI. Written as DNA, the CDR3 is TGTGCCAGCAGCCGGGATATGCGGCAGCCCCAGCATTTT. It yields the protein CASSRDMRQPQHF.

The chain uses TRBV24-1 and TRBJ2-2; TRBD1 aligns across 8 bases. With 7 bases clipped from V and 3 bases from J, the junction kept 6 bases outside the gene matches. Germline V gives CDR1 KGHDR, CDR2 SFDVKD. The CDR3 loop spans 15 amino acids. In DNA form, the CDR3 reads TGTGCCACCAGCGGCAGGGGGCGCGACACCGGGGAGCTGTTTTTT. Its translation: CATSGRGRDTGELFF.

This chain joins TRBV9 and TRBJ2-1, with D maybe TRBD2 (6 bases). This CDR3 has 15 residues. Deletions cut 4 bases from V and 0 bases from J, with 11 bases between. CDR1 is SGDLS, CDR2 YYNGEE, per germline. In DNA form, the CDR3 reads TGTGCCAGCAGCCCGACTAGGAGCTCCTACAATGAGCAGTTCTTC. Amino acids: CASSPTRSSYNEQFF.

J is TRBJ2-1 and V is TRBV7-6; 9 bases map to TRBD2. This CDR3 spans 16 amino acids. J was trimmed by 8 bases and V by 5 bases; bases with no gene match: 13. Germline V lookup: CDR1 SGHVS, CDR2 FNYEAQ. CDR3 residues: CASSPSVRGGGDEQFF. The CDR3 DNA reads as TGTGCCAGCAGCCCTAGTGTGCGGGGGGGCGGCGATGAGCAGTTCTTC.

V gene TRBV28 combines with J gene TRBJ1-2, with D perhaps matching TRBD1 (6 bases). Germline V gene sequence: CDR1 MDHEN, CDR2 SYDVKM. V shed 6 bases and J shed 4 bases, with 12 bases lying between them. The CDR3 totals 13 residues. The CDR3 loop reads CASSLGQSYGYTF. CDR3 nucleotide sequence: TGTGCCAGCAGCCTCGGACAGTCCTATGGCTACACCTTC.

This CDR3 is CGCGSGADTQYF. In DNA, the CDR3 is TGTGGATGCGGGTCCGGCGCGGATACGCAGTATTTT. The J gene is TRBJ2-3, the V gene TRBV6-5; D is possibly TRBD2 (5 bases). The CDR3 sequence is 12 residues long. Germline V gene lookup returns CDR1 MNHEY and CDR2 SVGAGI.

The rearrangement uses TRBV7-9 and TRBJ2-2; D gene ambiguous. The V end lost 1 base, the J end lost 6 bases, and 12 bases lay between the germline ends. The CDR3 runs to 15 residues. Germline CDR1 and CDR2: SEHNR and FQNEAQ (reference sequence). The CDR3 DNA follows: TGTGCCAGCAGCTTAGGCGACACTCAGTCCGGGGAGCTGTTTTTT. Protein sequence: CASSLGDTQSGELFF.

For the CDR3, the DNA is TGTGCCAGCAGCGTAGCTGCTAGGACAGCCAGGGACGAGCAGTACTTC. Protein: CASSVAARTARDEQYF. This sequence joins TRBV9 and TRBJ2-7, with D possibly matching TRBD1 (6 bases). V lost 0 bases and J 5 bases, leaving 18 bases between the germline ends. The CDR3 loop spans 16 amino acids. Germline values: CDR1 SGDLS, CDR2 YYNGEE.